The sequence of this T cell receptor (delta chain) was determined in a study of γδ T cells in repeated Plasmodium falciparum infection. Across the whole study: The natural-infection arm compared Malian children under seasonal malaria with matched Australian children. Some Malian samples span acute malaria episodes; others come from no-transmission periods.

In regard to this clone: This likely stems from a read error, as it lies one base from a far larger clone. Other nucleotide sequences from this sample produce the same CDR3.

TCRdb re-called the multiplex PCR reads through CATT. The table records 75,000 to 95,000 delta-chain clones, approximately 0.92% of them present only once. The sequence came from a pool of human donors (malaria-infected and uninfected, not separated). The sample consisted of gamma-delta T cells from blood.

The DNA for the CDR3 is TGTGCCTGTGACACCATCGAGGCTGGGGGATACCGCCCCAGGTCCCCTTCCGATAAACTCATCTTT. It encodes CACDTIEAGGYRPRSPSDKLIF. The chain employs TRDV2 and TRDJ1, with 11 nucleotides matching TRDD3. TCRdb carries no J gene annotation; the J gene was assigned here by matching the DNA with germline. Germline trimming cut 0 bases from V and 3 bases from J; bases unmatched to any gene: 23. The germline CDR1 and CDR2 sequences are GEAIGNYY and EKD. The CDR3 extends over 22 amino acids.